This T cell receptor (beta chain) comes out of a study of T cell changes during pregnancy in multiple sclerosis. V was clipped by 1 base and J by 5 bases; unmatched bases: 3. CDR3 length: 15 residues. From germline, CDR1 is ENHRY and CDR2 SYGVKD. The repertoire was sequenced with immunoSEQ multiplex PCR; TCRdb's copy has only in-frame clones and lacks some. The sample has approximately 100,000 clones, 85% to 95% seen once. The TCR sequence derives from a female donor with multiple sclerosis, enrolled in a pregnancy study. This rearrangement joins TRBV10-3 to TRBJ2-2, with TRBD2 matching over 8 bases. This specimen consisted of peripheral blood, obtained in the third trimester of pregnancy. CDR3 amino acids: CAISELAGQTGELFF. The CDR3 nucleotides read TGTGCCATCAGTGAGTTAGCGGGACAAACCGGGGAGCTGTTTTTT.